This TCR beta chain is from a study of high-grade serous ovarian cancer treatment subgroups. About the study: Samples averaged roughly 15,000 reads and 6,900 or so unique TCR beta rearrangements. Findings and limits, study-wide: Spatial context was lost because tumors were sequenced in bulk.

Tumor samples were taken before definitive surgery or chemotherapy. Profiled with immunoSEQ multiplex PCR; TCRdb holds only in-frame clones, not every one. This table has about 6,200 clones, under 85% appearing once. This clone was observed a few times. Its antigen is not identified. Germline values: CDR1 LNHDA, CDR2 SQIVND (reference sequence). V dropped 3 bases and J dropped 4 bases, with 9 bases sitting between them. This CDR3 is 13 amino acids long. This clonotype was sampled from a human donor with high-grade serous ovarian cancer. The chain couples TRBV19 to TRBJ1-2; D is perhaps TRBD1 (6 bases). Sequencing was done on a sample of tumor tissue. The CDR3 DNA is TGTGCCAGTAGTATCGGACAGATCTATGGCTACACCTTC. Residues: CASSIGQIYGYTF.